The clone carrying this TCR beta chain was counted a few times. The antigen is undetermined. These gene names are mouse names. From the germline J gene comes the end of the CDR3, since the read stops 4 residues before it. This specimen comes from a study of CD8+ T cells in alopecia areata. Losses at the gene ends were 0 bases for V and 2 bases for J; bases not matched to a gene: 6. Germline CDR1 GKSSPN, CDR2 SITVG. This CDR3 region has 15 residues. After isolation, RNA underwent reverse transcription to generate cDNA as the sequencing template. TCRdb keeps only in-frame clones here, not all; method: immunoSEQ multiplex PCR. The record shows 250,000 or so clones for this sample, with no singletons present. Researchers sorted pooled cutaneous lymph node cells on the basis of CD4, CD8alpha, NKG2D, NKG2ACE and other markers. Study-wide findings and caveats: Although TCR sharing was seen in mice, sharing across patients was less clear, possibly for HLA-related reasons.

The chain joins TRBV31 to TRBJ2-7, with 8 positions matching TRBD2. The material sequenced was CD4+ T cells sorted from a lymph node. The receptor comes from a C3H/HeJ mouse with alopecia areata. Mouse strain MHC haplotype: H2-k. The CDR3 DNA, read in part, is TGTGCCTGGAGTCTAGGAGGGGGGGCGCCCTAT. Translating it yields CAWSLGGGAPY. From start to end, the CDR3 is CAWSLGGGAPYEQYF.